Below, 32 T cell receptor beta chains from the same sample are listed, as sequenced in a study of post-analysis software for immune sequencing data. Regarding the study as a whole: Four to six TRBV segments (TRBV5-6, TRBV5-1 and TRBV20-1 among them) occurred more frequently in patients than in controls.

Their recognized antigens are unknown. TCR beta cDNA libraries had unique molecular identifiers. TCRdb re-derived calls from the PCR reads in MiXCR, one entry per CDR3 protein. This table has hundreds of thousands of distinct CDR3 sequences, roughly 30% appearing once. Sequencing input: blood. These receptors were taken from a girl aged 10 to 17 with multiple sclerosis.

This clonotype has only a few counts. The chain couples TRBV10-3 to TRBJ1-2; D possibly corresponds to TRBD1 (5 bases). This CDR3 spans 13 amino acids. Germline CDR1 reads ENHRY; CDR2 reads SYGVKD. V dropped 4 bases and J dropped 4 bases, with 10 bases sitting between them. CDR3 bases: TGTGCCATCAGTGGAGGGACGGGCTATGGCTACACCTTC. Translating gives CAISGGTGYGYTF.

This chain uses TRBV7-8 with TRBJ2-3; a possible D gene is TRBD2 (6 bases). This CDR3 spans 17 amino acids. V lost 5 bases and J lost 3, with 21 bases in between. Germline lookup yields CDR1 SGHVS and CDR2 FQNEAQ. CDR3 DNA: TGTGCCAGCAGCGCACTCGGGGCGGGGAGAATTACAGATACGCAGTATTTT. Protein product: CASSALGAGRITDTQYF.

The J gene is TRBJ1-1, the V gene TRBV20-1, with D possibly being TRBD1 (6 bases). V was shortened by 5 bases and J by 6 bases, with 16 bases between the two germline ends. The CDR3 is 13 residues long. Germline V lookup: CDR1 DFQATT, CDR2 SNEGSKA (reference sequence). CDR3 sequence reads: CSAVRQAKAEAFF. The CDR3 region has the DNA TGCAGTGCTGTCAGACAGGCGAAGGCTGAAGCTTTCTTT.

V gene TRBV27 combines with J gene TRBJ2-7, with TRBD1 as a possible D gene (5 bases). V was pared by 5 bases and J by 0 bases, with 17 bases between. The length of the CDR3 is 16 residues. Germline V lookup: CDR1 MNHEY, CDR2 SMNVEV (reference sequence). As DNA, the CDR3 is TGTGCCAGCAGTCCCCTGGGGCGCGAGAGCTCCTACGAGCAGTACTTC. Amino acid sequence: CASSPLGRESSYEQYF.

This clonotype was recorded a few times. CDR3 residues: CATRKDGRGQQETQYF. The CDR3 region has the DNA TGTGCCACCAGAAAAGACGGGCGGGGGCAACAAGAGACCCAGTACTTC. This chain links TRBV15 with TRBJ2-5, with a possible D match to TRBD2 (7 bases). V lost 6 bases and J 2 bases, leaving 19 bases between the germline ends. There are 16 residues in the CDR3. Germline CDR1 LNHNV, CDR2 YYDKDF (reference sequence).

This rearrangement joins TRBV5-1 to TRBJ2-2; no clear D. CDR1 and CDR2 (germline): SGHRS, YFSETQ. Trimming took off 3 bases at V and 2 bases at J, with 14 bases between the two ends. CDR3 size: 16 residues. The CDR3 loop reads CASSYLAGTNTGELFF. The CDR3 bases are TGCGCCAGCAGCTACCTTGCCGGCACCAACACCGGGGAGCTGTTTTTT.

This clonotype was seen more than once but under ten times. The chain has TRBV6-1 and TRBJ2-1; 12 bases line up with TRBD2. The CDR3 runs 15 residues. The trim removed 3 bases at V and 6 bases at J, leaving 3 bases unmatched. The V gene's germline CDR1 is MNHNS and CDR2 SASEGT. The CDR3 region has the DNA TGTGCCAGCAGTGATAGACTAGCGGGGGCCAATGAGCAGTTCTTC. It specifies CASSDRLAGANEQFF.

As to this clonotype: One end of the junction is discordant with germline, which a read error may explain. V gene TRBV7-6 combines with J gene TRBJ1-2; 10 nucleotides agree with TRBD1. The CDR3 totals 13 residues. CDR1 SGHVS and CDR2 FNYEAQ come from the germline V gene. CDR3 sequence (DNA): TGTGCCAGCAGTTACGACAGGGGGCATGGCTACGCCTTC. Protein sequence: CASSYDRGHGYAF. Filled out from reference TRBV7-6 and TRBJ1-2, the complete variable domain reads GAGVSQSPRYKVTKRGQDVALRCDPISGHVSLYWYRQALGQGPEFLTYFNYEAQQDKSGLPNDRFSAERPEGSISTLTIQRTEQRDSAMYRCASSYDRGHGYAFGSGTRLTVV.

This clonotype has a count of ten or more. The chain links TRBV20-1 to TRBJ2-7; TRBD1 matches at 9 bases. The germline V gene encodes CDR1 DFQATT and CDR2 SNEGSKA (reference sequence). The CDR3 extends over 15 amino acids. The V and J ends lost 5 bases and 3 bases, in that order; junction bases with no gene match: 11. CDR3 bases: TGCAGTGCTGGAAAGCCCGGGACAGGGAACTACGAGCAGTACTTC. Translated, it gives CSAGKPGTGNYEQYF.

As for this clonotype: With a much larger clone just one base away, this may be a read error. This chain joins TRBV10-3 and TRBJ2-5; 10 bases agree with TRBD2. The DNA end favors TRBJ2-1, so the J call may be wrong. The CDR3 totals 16 residues. From germline, CDR1 is ENHRY and CDR2 SYGVKD. The CDR3 loop is CAISGLAGAHQETQFF. In nucleotides, the CDR3 is TGTGCCATCAGTGGGCTAGCGGGGGCCCATCAAGAGACCCAGTTCTTC.

The chain combines TRBV5-1 with TRBJ2-7, with D unclear. V was clipped by 4 bases and J by 0 bases, with 11 bases between them. The CDR3 runs to 14 residues. Per germline, CDR1 SGHRS and CDR2 YFSETQ. CDR3 sequence reads: CASSRDTNSYEQYF. The DNA of the CDR3 is TGCGCCAGCAGCCGAGACACCAACTCCTACGAGCAGTACTTC. Using reference TRBV5-1 and TRBJ2-7 for the parts outside the CDR3, the full variable domain is KAGVTQTPRYLIKTRGQQVTLSCSPISGHRSVSWYQQTPGQGLQFLFEYFSETQRNKGNFPGRFSGRQFSNSRSEMNVSTLELGDSALYLCASSRDTNSYEQYFGPGTRLTVT.

This clonotype was recorded many times. The genes are TRBV29-1 and TRBJ1-4; D gene uncertain. The CDR3 extends over 13 amino acids. Trimming took 1 base from V and 10 from J, leaving 13 bases between them. Germline CDR1 reads SQVTM; CDR2 reads ANQGSEA. The CDR3 spells CSVEGTAGGKLFF. The CDR3 DNA sequence: TGCAGCGTTGAAGGGACGGCCGGTGGAAAACTGTTTTTT.

This clonotype has more than one count but fewer than ten. DNA of the CDR3: TGTGCCAGCAGCCAAGTTGACAGGGATGAAAAACTGTTTTTT. As protein: CASSQVDRDEKLFF. The chain joins TRBV12-3 or TRBV12-4 to TRBJ1-4, with 7 bases matching TRBD1. V trimming: 6 bases; J trimming: 6 bases; junction bases outside the gene matches: 7. This CDR3 contains 14 residues.

The chain combines TRBV20-1 with TRBJ2-1, with D tentatively TRBD2 (7 bases). Trimming left V 0 bases short and J 0 bases short, with 15 bases between. Per the germline V gene, CDR1 is DFQATT and CDR2 is SNEGSKA (reference sequence). The CDR3 is 17 residues long. The CDR3 nucleotides are TGCAGTGCTAGAGATTCGGGGGGCAGAAGCTCCTACAATGAGCAGTTCTTC. Residues: CSARDSGGRSSYNEQFF.

This clonotype was seen more than once but under ten times. V is TRBV6-5 and J is TRBJ2-7; D ambiguous. The CDR3 has 13 amino acids. Germline CDR1 MNHEY, CDR2 SVGAGI. V was pared by 7 bases and J by 0 bases, with 10 bases between. The CDR3 sequence is CASTAASSYEQYF. The DNA for the CDR3 is TGTGCCAGCACCGCGGCCAGCTCCTACGAGCAGTACTTC.

This clonotype was detected a few times. The chain links TRBV4-1 to TRBJ1-4; the D is unclear. The germline V and J ends were trimmed by 0 bases and 7 bases, with 6 bases remaining between them. Germline CDR1 and CDR2: MGHRA and YSYEKL. This CDR3 has 13 amino acids. The CDR3 sequence: CASSQEEGEKLFF. Written as DNA, the CDR3 is TGCGCCAGCAGCCAAGAGGAGGGTGAAAAACTGTTTTTT.

This clonotype was recorded only once. This may stem from a read error, because a much larger clone lies one nucleotide away. CDR3 in amino acids: CASRLFYEQYF. In DNA, the CDR3 is TGTGCCAGCAGGTTATTCTACGAGCAGTACTTC. The chain is built from TRBV28 and TRBJ2-7; D ambiguous. Per germline, CDR1 MDHEN and CDR2 SYDVKM. The CDR3 extends over 11 amino acids.

This clonotype was seen more than once but under ten times. CDR3 residues: CASRYFGGGETQYF. The CDR3 coding sequence is TGTGCCAGCAGATATTTCGGAGGCGGAGAGACCCAGTACTTC. The chain recombines TRBV6-2 or TRBV6-3 with TRBJ2-5, with D maybe TRBD2 (5 bases). Trimming stripped 6 bases from V and 4 bases from J, with 15 bases between. Germline assignment: CDR1 MNHEY and CDR2 SVGEGT. The CDR3 extends over 14 amino acids.

This clonotype occurred a few times. The chain couples TRBV7-2 to TRBJ2-7, with D perhaps TRBD2 (6 bases). Trimming took 4 bases from V and 3 from J, leaving 10 bases between them. Germline CDR1 and CDR2: SGHTA and FQGNSA. The CDR3 spans 13 residues. CDR3 nucleotide sequence: TGTGCCAGCAGCTCGGGACTTCACTACGAGCAGTACTTC. It yields the protein CASSSGLHYEQYF.

The V call is TRBV14, the J call TRBJ2-5; 11 bases map to TRBD2. J gave up 3 bases and V 4 bases, and 16 bases lay outside the gene matches. The CDR3 contains 19 residues. Germline lookup yields CDR1 SGHDN and CDR2 FVKESK. The CDR3 bases are TGTGCCAGCAGCCGCCTAGCGGGGGGTCGGAGAGGCAGAAAAGAGACCCAGTACTTC. This gives the protein CASSRLAGGRRGRKETQYF.

This clonotype appeared once. This sequence joins TRBV6-6 and TRBJ1-6; the match to TRBD1 covers 11 bases. This CDR3 is built from 15 residues. V was clipped by 6 bases and J by 14 bases; unmatched bases: 12. From germline, CDR1 is MNHNY and CDR2 SVGAGI (reference sequence). DNA for the CDR3: TGTGCCAGCAGGGGACAGGGGGGATTTTATTTATCCCTCCACTTT. Translated: CASRGQGGFYLSLHF.

The chain carries TRBV20-1 and TRBJ1-3; no definite D call. Trimming shortened V by 3 bases and J by 4 bases, and 4 bases separated the two germline ends. CDR3 length equals 11 residues. CDR1 is DFQATT and CDR2 is SNEGSKA in the germline V gene (reference sequence). The CDR3 nucleotides are TGCAGTGCTAGTCGCGGAAACACCATATATTTT. Residues: CSASRGNTIYF.

The chain recombines TRBV4-2 with TRBJ2-6; D gene uncertain. The CDR3 has 13 amino acids. V dropped 7 bases and J dropped 3 bases, with 7 bases sitting between them. Germline assignment: CDR1 LGHNA and CDR2 YNFKEQ. The CDR3 region is CASKAFGANVLTF. CDR3 coding DNA: TGTGCCAGCAAAGCATTTGGGGCCAACGTCCTGACTTTC.

This clonotype was detected a few times. The chain recombines TRBV7-2 with TRBJ2-7; 10 bases line up with TRBD1. The germline V gene has CDR1 SGHTA and CDR2 FQGNSA. With V trimmed by 0 bases and J by 4 bases, 9 bases remained unmatched. The CDR3 loop spans 17 amino acids. The CDR3 DNA sequence: TGTGCCAGCAGCTTAGCGGTACGGGACAGGGGTCGGTACGAGCAGTACTTC. Protein: CASSLAVRDRGRYEQYF.

The sample holds a few counts of this clonotype. The rearrangement uses TRBV6-4 and TRBJ1-1; D gene uncertain. Per the germline V gene, CDR1 is MRHNA and CDR2 is SNTAGT. The CDR3 is 14 amino acids. V was trimmed by 2 bases and J by 1 base, leaving 8 bases between them. In DNA form, the CDR3 reads TGTGCCAGCAGTGACGGTCGAGAGAACACTGAAGCTTTCTTT. Amino acid sequence: CASSDGRENTEAFF.

In its sample, this clonotype was seen a few times. The rearrangement links TRBV28 to TRBJ1-1; a possible D gene is TRBD1 (5 bases). The CDR3 has 15 residues. Germline V gene sequence: CDR1 MDHEN, CDR2 SYDVKM. Trimming stripped 1 base from V and 1 base from J, with 10 bases between. The CDR3 DNA reads TGTGCCAGCAGTTTATCTGGGGGGACGAACACTGAAGCTTTCTTT. Amino acid sequence: CASSLSGGTNTEAFF.

V gene TRBV25-1 combines with J gene TRBJ1-6; D remains unclear. The CDR3 has 14 amino acids. Trimming left V 7 bases short and J 9 bases short, with 16 bases between. The germline CDR1 and CDR2 sequences are MGHDK and SYGVNS. The CDR3 DNA is TGTGCCAGCAATAGAGGGCATAGCGGTTCACCCCTCCACTTT. Its protein product is CASNRGHSGSPLHF.

In this sample, this clonotype turned up a few times. The gene calls are TRBV20-1 and TRBJ2-7, with D uncertain. The CDR3 has 14 residues. Germline CDR1 DFQATT, CDR2 SNEGSKA (reference sequence). V lost 5 bases and J 1 base, leaving 15 bases between the germline ends. The CDR3 loop reads CSAGQRGISYEQYF. DNA for the CDR3: TGCAGTGCTGGGCAGCGAGGAATATCCTACGAGCAGTACTTC.

This clonotype was counted a few times. The chain recombines TRBV28 with TRBJ1-2; 7 bases align to TRBD1. This CDR3 contains 14 residues. Germline V lookup: CDR1 MDHEN, CDR2 SYDVKM. V shed 6 bases, J shed 4 bases, and the junction held 8 bases outside the gene matches. This CDR3 is CASSRQGGSYGYTF. The CDR3 DNA sequence: TGTGCCAGCAGCAGACAGGGAGGATCCTATGGCTACACCTTC.

This clonotype was observed a handful of times. The chain has TRBV29-1 and TRBJ2-1, with TRBD2 matching 9 bases. Germline CDR1 reads SQVTM; CDR2 reads ANQGSEA. With 4 bases clipped from V and 9 bases from J, the junction kept 13 bases outside the gene matches. The CDR3 is 15 amino acids. The CDR3 region has the DNA TGCAGCGTTGTCAAACTAGCGGGTGGTGAGGGTGAGCAGTTCTTC. It yields the protein CSVVKLAGGEGEQFF.

A note on this clonotype: Its ends do not fully match the called genes, so a read error is possible. J is TRBJ1-4 and V is TRBV12-3 or TRBV12-4, with D uncertain. This CDR3 has 14 residues. CDR3 sequence: CACSFWLSSEKLFF. CDR3 coding DNA: TGTGCCTGCAGTTTTTGGCTATCATCGGAAAAACTGTTTTTT.

This clonotype was counted at least ten times. The chain carries TRBV12-3 or TRBV12-4 and TRBJ2-5, with a possible D match to TRBD1 (5 bases). V was cut by 3 bases and J by 1 base, with 12 bases left in between. The CDR3 has 15 amino acids. This CDR3 reads CASSFAGWAQETQYF. CDR3 bases: TGTGCCAGCAGTTTCGCAGGGTGGGCCCAAGAGACCCAGTACTTC.